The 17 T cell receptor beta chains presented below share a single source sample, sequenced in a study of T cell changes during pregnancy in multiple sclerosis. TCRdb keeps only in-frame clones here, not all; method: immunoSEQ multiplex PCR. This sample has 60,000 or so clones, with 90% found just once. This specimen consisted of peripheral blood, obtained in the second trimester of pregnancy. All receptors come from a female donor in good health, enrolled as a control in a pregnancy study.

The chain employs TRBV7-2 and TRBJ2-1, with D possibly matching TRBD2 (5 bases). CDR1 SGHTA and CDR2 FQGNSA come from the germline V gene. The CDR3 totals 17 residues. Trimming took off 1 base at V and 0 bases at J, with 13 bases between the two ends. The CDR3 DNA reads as TGTGCCAGCAGCTTAGAAGGCTTACTAGGCTCCTACAATGAGCAGTTCTTC. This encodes CASSLEGLLGSYNEQFF. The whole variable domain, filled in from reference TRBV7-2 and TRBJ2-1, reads GAGVSQSPSNKVTEKGKDVELRCDPISGHTALYWYRQSLGQGLEFLIYFQGNSAPDKSGLPSDRFSAERTGGSVSTLTIQRTQQEDSAVYLCASSLEGLLGSYNEQFFGPGTRLTVL.

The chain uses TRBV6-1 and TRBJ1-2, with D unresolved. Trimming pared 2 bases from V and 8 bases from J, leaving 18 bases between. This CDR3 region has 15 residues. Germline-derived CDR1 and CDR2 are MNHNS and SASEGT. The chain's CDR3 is CASSEYTVETGGYTF. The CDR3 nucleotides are TGTGCCAGCAGTGAATACACAGTCGAAACGGGAGGCTACACCTTC.

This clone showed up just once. In DNA form, the CDR3 reads TGTGCCAGTAGTATCTTAGGGGCCCTCTATGGCTACACCTTC. Its translation: CASSILGALYGYTF. The V call is TRBV19, the J call TRBJ1-2; D perhaps matches TRBD1 (5 bases). V was trimmed by 3 bases and J by 4 bases, leaving 12 bases between them. CDR1 LNHDA and CDR2 SQIVND come from the germline V gene (reference sequence). The CDR3 is 14 amino acids. The full variable domain, rest sourced from reference TRBV19 and TRBJ1-2, is DGGITQSPKYLFRKEGQNVTLSCEQNLNHDAMYWYRQDPGQGLRLIYYSQIVNDFQKGDIAEGYSVSREKKESFPLTVTSAQKNPTAFYLCASSILGALYGYTFGSGTRLTVV.

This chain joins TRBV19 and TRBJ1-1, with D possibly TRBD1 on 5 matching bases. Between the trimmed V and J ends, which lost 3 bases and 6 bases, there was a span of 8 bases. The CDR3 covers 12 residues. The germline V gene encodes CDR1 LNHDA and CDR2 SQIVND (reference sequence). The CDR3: CASSMRGAEAFF. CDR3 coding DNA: TGTGCCAGTAGTATGCGGGGGGCTGAAGCTTTCTTT.

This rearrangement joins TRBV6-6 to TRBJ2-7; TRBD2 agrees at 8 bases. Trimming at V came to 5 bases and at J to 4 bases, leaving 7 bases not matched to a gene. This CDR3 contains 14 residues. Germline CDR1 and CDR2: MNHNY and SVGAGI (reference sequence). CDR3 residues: CASSRLAGTYEQYF. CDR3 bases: TGTGCCAGCAGTAGATTAGCGGGAACGTACGAGCAGTACTTC.

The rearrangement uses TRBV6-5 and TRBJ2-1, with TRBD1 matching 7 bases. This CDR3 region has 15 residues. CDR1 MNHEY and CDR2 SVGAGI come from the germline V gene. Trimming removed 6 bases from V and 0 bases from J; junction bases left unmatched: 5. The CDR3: CASRRDSSSYNEQFF. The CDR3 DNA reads TGTGCCAGCAGACGGGACAGCAGCTCCTACAATGAGCAGTTCTTC.

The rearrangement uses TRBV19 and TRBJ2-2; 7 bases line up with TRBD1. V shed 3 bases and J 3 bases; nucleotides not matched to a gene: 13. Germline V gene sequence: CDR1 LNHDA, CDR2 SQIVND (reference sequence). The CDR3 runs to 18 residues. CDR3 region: CASSIPTGWGIDTGELFF. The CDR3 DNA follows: TGTGCCAGTAGTATTCCGACAGGGTGGGGGATTGACACCGGGGAGCTGTTTTTT.

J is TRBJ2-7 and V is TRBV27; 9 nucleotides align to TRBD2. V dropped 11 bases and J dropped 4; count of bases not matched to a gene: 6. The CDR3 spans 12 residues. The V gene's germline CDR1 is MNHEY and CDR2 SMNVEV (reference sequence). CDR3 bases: TGTGCCTGCGGGGGGGGGATATACGAGCAGTACTTC. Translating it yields CACGGGIYEQYF.

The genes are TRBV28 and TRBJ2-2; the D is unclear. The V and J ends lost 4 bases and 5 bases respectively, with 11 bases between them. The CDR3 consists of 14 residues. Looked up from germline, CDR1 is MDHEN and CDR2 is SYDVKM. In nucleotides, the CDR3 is TGTGCCAGCAGTTATGAGGTTTCTACCGGGGAGCTGTTTTTT. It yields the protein CASSYEVSTGELFF.

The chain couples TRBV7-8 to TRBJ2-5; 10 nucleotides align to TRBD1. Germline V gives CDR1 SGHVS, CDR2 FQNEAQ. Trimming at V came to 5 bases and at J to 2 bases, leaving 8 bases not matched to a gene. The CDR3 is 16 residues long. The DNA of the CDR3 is TGTGCCAGCAGCATGAGGGGACAGGGGAGGCAAGAGACCCAGTACTTC. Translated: CASSMRGQGRQETQYF.

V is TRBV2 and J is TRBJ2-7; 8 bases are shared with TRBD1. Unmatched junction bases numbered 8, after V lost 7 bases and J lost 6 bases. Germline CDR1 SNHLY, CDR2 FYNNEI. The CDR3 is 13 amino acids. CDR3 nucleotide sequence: TGTGCCAGCAAATCGGACAGGGCCTCCGAGCAGTACTTC. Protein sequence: CASKSDRASEQYF.

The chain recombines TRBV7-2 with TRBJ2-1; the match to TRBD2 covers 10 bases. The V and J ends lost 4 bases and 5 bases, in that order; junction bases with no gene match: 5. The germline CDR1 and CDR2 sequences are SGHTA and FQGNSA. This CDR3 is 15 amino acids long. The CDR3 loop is CASSSSGGSDNEQFF. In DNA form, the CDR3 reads TGTGCCAGCAGCTCTAGCGGGGGATCTGACAATGAGCAGTTCTTC.

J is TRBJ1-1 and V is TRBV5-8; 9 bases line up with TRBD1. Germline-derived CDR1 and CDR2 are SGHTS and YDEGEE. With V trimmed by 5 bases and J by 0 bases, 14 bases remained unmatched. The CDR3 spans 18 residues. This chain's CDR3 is CASSSGQGLAIMNTEAFF. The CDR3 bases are TGTGCCAGCAGTTCCGGACAGGGGCTAGCCATCATGAACACTGAAGCTTTCTTT.

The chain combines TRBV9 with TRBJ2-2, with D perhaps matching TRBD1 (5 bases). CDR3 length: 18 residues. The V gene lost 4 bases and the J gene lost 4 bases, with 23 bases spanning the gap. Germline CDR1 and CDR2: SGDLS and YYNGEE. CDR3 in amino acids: CASSTNLGAVTGTGELFF. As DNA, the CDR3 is TGTGCCAGCAGCACTAACTTAGGGGCAGTAACCGGCACCGGGGAGCTGTTTTTT.

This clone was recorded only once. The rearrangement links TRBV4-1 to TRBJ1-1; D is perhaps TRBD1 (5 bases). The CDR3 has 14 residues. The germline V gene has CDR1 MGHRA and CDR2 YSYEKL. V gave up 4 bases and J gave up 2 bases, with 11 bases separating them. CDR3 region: CASSPPGGNTEAFF. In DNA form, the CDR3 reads TGCGCCAGCAGCCCCCCGGGGGGAAACACTGAAGCTTTCTTT.

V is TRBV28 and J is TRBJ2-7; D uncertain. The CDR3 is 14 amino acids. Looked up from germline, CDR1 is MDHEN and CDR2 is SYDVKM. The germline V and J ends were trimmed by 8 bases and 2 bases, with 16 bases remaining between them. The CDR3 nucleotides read TGTGCCAGCTCTTCACCCGAGGCGACCTACGAGCAGTACTTC. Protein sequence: CASSSPEATYEQYF. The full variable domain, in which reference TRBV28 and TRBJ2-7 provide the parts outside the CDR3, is DVKVTQSSRYLVKRTGEKVFLECVQDMDHENMFWYRQDPGLGLRLIYFSYDVKMKEKGDIPEGYSVSREKKERFSLILESASTNQTSMYLCASSSPEATYEQYFGPGTRLTVT.

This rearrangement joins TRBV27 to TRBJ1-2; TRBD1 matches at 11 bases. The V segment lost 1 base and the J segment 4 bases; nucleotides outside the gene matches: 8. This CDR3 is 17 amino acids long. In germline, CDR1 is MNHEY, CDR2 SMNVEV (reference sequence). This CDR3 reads CASSLWGQGERFYGYTF. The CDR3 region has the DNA TGTGCCAGCAGTTTATGGGGACAGGGGGAAAGGTTCTATGGCTACACCTTC.